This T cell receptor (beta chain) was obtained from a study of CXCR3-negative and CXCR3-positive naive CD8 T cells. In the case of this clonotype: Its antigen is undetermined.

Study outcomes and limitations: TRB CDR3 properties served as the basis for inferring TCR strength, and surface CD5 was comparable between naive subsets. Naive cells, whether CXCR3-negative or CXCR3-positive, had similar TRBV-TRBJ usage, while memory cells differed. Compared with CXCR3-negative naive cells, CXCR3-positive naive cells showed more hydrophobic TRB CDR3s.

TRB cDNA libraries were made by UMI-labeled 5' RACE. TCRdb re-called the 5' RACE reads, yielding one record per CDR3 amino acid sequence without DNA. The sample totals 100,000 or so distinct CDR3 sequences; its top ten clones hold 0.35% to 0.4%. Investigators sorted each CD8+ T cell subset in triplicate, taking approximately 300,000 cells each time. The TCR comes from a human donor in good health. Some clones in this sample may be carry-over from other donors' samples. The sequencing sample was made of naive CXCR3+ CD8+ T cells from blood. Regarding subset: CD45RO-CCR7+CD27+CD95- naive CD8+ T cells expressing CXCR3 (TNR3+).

CDR3 region: CASSLGLGSNQPQHF. The rearrangement uses TRBV28 and TRBJ1-5. Per germline, CDR1 MDHEN and CDR2 SYDVKM. This CDR3 has 15 residues.